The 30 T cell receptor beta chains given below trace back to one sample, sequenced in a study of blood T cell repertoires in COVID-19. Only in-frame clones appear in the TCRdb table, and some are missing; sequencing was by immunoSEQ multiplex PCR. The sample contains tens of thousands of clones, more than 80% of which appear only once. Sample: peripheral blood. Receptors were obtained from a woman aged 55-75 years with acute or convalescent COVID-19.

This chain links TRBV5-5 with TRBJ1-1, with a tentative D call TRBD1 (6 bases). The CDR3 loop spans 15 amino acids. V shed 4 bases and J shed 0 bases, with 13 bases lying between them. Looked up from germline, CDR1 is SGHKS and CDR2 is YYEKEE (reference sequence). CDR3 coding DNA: TGTGCCAGCAGCGCTCTCGGGGGGCTGAACACTGAAGCTTTCTTT. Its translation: CASSALGGLNTEAFF.

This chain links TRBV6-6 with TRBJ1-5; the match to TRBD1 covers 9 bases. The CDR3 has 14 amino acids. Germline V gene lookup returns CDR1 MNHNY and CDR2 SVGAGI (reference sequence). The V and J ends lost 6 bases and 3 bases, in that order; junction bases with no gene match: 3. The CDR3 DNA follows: TGTGCCAGCAGCCGGACAGGGGTCAATCAGCCCCAGCATTTT. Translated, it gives CASSRTGVNQPQHF.

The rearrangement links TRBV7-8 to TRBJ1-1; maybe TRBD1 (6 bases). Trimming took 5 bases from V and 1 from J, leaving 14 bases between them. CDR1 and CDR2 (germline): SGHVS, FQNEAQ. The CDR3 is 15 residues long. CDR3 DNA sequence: TGTGCCAGCAGCCCCCAAGGCAGGGGGAACACTGAAGCTTTCTTT. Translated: CASSPQGRGNTEAFF.

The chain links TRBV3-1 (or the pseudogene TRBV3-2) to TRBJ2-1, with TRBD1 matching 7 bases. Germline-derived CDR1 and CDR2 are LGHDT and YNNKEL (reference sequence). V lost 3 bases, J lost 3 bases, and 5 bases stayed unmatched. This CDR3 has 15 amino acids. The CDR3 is CASSHRQGVYNEQFF. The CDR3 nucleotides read TGTGCCAGCAGCCACCGACAGGGCGTCTACAATGAGCAGTTCTTC.

Here the CDR3 reads CASSPSWTGGTEAFF. The CDR3 DNA follows: TGTGCCAGCAGCCCCAGTTGGACAGGGGGCACTGAAGCTTTCTTT. The chain joins TRBV28 to TRBJ1-1, with 10 bases that match TRBD1. V was pared by 6 bases and J by 4 bases, with 8 bases of the junction left unmatched. This CDR3 spans 15 amino acids. In germline, CDR1 is MDHEN, CDR2 SYDVKM.

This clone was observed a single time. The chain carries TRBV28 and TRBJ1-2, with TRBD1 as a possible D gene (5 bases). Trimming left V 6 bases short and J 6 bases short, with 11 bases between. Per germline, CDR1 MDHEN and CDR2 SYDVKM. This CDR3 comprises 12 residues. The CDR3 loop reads CASRQGMHGYTF. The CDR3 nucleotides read TGTGCCAGCAGGCAGGGTATGCATGGCTACACCTTC.

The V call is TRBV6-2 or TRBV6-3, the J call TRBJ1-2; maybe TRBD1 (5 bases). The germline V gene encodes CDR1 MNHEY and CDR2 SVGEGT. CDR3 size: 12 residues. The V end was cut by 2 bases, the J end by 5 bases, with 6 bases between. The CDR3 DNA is TGTGCCAGCAGTTACCCAGGGTATGGCTACACCTTC. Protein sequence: CASSYPGYGYTF.

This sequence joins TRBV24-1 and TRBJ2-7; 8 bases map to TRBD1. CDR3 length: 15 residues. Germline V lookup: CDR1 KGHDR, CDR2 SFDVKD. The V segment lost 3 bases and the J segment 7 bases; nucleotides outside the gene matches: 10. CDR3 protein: CATSDPTGATLEQYF. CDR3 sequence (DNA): TGTGCCACCAGTGATCCGACAGGGGCAACCCTAGAGCAGTACTTC.

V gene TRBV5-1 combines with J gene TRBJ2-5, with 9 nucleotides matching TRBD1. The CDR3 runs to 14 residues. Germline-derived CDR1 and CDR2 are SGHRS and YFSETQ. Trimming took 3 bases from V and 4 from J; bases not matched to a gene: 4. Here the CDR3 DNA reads TGCGCCAGCAGCTGGGGACAGGGCGGAGAGACCCAGTACTTC. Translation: CASSWGQGGETQYF.

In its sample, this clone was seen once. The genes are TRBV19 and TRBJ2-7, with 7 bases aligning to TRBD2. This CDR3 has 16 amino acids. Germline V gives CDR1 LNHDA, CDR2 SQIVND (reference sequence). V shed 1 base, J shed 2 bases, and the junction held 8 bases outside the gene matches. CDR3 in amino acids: CASSIVWEGPPYEQYF. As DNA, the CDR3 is TGTGCCAGTAGTATAGTTTGGGAGGGACCACCCTACGAGCAGTACTTC.

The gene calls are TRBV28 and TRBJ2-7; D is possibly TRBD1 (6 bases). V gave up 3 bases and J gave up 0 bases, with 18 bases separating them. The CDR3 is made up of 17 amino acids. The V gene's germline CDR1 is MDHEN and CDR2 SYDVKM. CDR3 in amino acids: CASSLNAWTVDSYEQYF. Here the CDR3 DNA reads TGTGCCAGCAGTTTGAACGCTTGGACAGTAGACTCCTACGAGCAGTACTTC.

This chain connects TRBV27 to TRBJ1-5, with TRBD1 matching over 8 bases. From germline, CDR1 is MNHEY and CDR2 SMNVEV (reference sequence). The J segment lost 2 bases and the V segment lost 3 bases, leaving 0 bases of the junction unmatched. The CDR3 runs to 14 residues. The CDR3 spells CASSLGQGNQPQHF. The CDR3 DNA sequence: TGTGCCAGCAGTTTGGGACAGGGCAATCAGCCCCAGCATTTT.

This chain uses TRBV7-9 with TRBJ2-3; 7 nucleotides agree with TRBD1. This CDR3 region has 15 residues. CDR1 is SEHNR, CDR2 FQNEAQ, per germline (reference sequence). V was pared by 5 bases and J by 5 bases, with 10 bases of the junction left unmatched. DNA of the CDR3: TGTGCCAGCAGCCCCATACAGGGGTCGAGAGATACGCAGTATTTT. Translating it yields CASSPIQGSRDTQYF.

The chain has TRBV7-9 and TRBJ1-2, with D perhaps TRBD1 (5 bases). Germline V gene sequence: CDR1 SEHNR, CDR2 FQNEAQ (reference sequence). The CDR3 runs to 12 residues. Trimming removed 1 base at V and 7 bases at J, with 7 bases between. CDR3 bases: TGTGCCAGCAGCTTAGGGGGCGGTGGCTACACCTTC. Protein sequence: CASSLGGGGYTF.

The CDR3 is CASIDLSTDTQYF. The CDR3 nucleotides read TGTGCCAGTATCGACTTAAGCACAGATACGCAGTATTTT. The genes are TRBV19 and TRBJ2-3; D call uncertain. The V end was cut by 7 bases, the J end by 0 bases, with 8 bases between. This CDR3 comprises 13 residues. The germline V gene has CDR1 LNHDA and CDR2 SQIVND (reference sequence).

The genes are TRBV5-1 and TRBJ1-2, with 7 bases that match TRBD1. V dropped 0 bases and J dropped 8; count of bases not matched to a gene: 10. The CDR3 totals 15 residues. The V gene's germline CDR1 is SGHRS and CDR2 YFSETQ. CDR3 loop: CASSLGQTGSGGYTF. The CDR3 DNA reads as TGCGCCAGCAGCTTGGGGCAGACAGGGAGTGGGGGCTACACCTTC.

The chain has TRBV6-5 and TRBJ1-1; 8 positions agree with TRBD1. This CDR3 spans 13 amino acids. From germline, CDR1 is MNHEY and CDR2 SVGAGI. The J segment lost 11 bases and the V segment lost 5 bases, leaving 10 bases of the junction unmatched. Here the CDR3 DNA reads TGTGCCAGCAGTACCGGGACAGGACTATGGGCTTTCTTT. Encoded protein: CASSTGTGLWAFF.

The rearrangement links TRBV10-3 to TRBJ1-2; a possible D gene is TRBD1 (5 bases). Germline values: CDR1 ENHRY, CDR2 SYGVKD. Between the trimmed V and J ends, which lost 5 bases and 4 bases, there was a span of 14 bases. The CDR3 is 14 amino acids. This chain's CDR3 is CAISRREGGYGYTF. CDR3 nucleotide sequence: TGTGCCATCAGTCGCAGGGAGGGAGGCTATGGCTACACCTTC.

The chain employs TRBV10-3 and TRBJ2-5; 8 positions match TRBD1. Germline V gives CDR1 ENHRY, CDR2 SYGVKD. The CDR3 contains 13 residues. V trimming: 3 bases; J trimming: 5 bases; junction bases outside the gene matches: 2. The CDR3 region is CAISDGDRETQYF. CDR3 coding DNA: TGTGCCATCAGTGACGGGGACAGGGAGACCCAGTACTTC.

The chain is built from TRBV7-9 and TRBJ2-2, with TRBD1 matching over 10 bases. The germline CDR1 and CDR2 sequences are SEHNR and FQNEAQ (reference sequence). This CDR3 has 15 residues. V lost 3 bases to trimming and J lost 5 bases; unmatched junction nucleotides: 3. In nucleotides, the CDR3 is TGTGCCAGCAGCTTCTGGACAGGGGGGACCGGGGAGCTGTTTTTT. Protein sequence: CASSFWTGGTGELFF.

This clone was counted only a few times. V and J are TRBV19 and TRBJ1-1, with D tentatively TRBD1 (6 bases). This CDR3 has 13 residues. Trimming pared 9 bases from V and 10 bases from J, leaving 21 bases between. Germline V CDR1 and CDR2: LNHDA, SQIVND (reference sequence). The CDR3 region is CASSGTPGRGAFF. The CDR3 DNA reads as TGTGCCAGCTCCGGGACACCCGGGCGTGGAGCTTTCTTT.

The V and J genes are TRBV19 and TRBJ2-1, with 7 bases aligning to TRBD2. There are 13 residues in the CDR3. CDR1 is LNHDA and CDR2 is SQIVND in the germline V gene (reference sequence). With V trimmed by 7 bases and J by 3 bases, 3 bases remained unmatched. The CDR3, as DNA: TGTGCCAGTACTAGCGGATTCTACAATGAGCAGTTCTTC. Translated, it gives CASTSGFYNEQFF.

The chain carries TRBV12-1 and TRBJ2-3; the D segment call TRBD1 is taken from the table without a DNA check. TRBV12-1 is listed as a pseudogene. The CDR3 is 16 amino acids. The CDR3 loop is CASSLWDSSSTDTQYF. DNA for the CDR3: TGTGCCAGCAGCTTATGGGACAGCTCTAGCACAGATACGCAGTATTTT.

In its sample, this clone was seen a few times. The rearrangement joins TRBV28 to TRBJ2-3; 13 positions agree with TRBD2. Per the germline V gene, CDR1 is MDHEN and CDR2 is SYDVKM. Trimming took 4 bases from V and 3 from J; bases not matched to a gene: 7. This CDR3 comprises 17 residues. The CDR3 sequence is CASSSGTSGTRTDTQYF. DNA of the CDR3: TGTGCCAGCAGTTCCGGGACTAGCGGGACCAGAACAGATACGCAGTATTTT.

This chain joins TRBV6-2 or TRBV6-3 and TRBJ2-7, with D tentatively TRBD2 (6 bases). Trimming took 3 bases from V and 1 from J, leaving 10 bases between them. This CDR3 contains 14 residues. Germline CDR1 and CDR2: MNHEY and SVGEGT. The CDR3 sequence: CASSYGGGSYEQYF. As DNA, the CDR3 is TGTGCCAGCAGTTATGGGGGAGGTTCCTACGAGCAGTACTTC.

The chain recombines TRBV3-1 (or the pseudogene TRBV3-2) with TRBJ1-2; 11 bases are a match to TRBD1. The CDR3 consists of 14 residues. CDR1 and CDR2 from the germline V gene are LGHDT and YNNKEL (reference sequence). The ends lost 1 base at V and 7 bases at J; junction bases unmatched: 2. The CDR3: CASSQAGQGGGYTF. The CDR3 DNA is TGTGCCAGCAGCCAAGCGGGACAGGGGGGTGGCTACACCTTC.

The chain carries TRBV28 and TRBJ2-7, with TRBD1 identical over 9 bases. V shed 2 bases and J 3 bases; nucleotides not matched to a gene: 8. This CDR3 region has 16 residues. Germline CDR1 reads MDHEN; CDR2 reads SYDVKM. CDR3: CASSLRDRGYRYEQYF. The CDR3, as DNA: TGTGCCAGCAGTTTACGAGACAGGGGGTACCGCTACGAGCAGTACTTC.

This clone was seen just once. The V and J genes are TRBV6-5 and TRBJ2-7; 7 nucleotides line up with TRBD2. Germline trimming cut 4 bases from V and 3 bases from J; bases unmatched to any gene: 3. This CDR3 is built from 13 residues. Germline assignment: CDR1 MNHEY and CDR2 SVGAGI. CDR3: CASSLGGNYEQYF. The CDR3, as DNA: TGTGCCAGCAGTTTGGGGGGGAACTACGAGCAGTACTTC.

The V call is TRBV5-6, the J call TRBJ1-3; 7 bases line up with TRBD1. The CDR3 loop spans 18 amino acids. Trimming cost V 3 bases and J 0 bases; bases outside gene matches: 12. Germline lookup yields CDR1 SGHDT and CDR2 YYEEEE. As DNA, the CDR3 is TGTGCCAGCAGCTCGCAACCGCGGACAGGATTCTCTGGAAACACCATATATTTT. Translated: CASSSQPRTGFSGNTIYF.

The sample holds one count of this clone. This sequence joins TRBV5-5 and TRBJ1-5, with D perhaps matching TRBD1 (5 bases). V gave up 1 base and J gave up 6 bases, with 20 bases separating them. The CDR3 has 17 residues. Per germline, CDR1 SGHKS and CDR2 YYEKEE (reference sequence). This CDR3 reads CASSLSLGQMGGQPQHF. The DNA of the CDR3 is TGTGCCAGCAGCTTGTCCCTCGGTCAGATGGGGGGTCAGCCCCAGCATTTT. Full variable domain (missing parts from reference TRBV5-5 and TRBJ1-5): DAGVTQSPTHLIKTRGQQVTLRCSPISGHKSVSWYQQVLGQGPQFIFQYYEKEERGRGNFPDRFSARQFPNYSSELNVNALLLGDSALYLCASSLSLGQMGGQPQHFGDGTRLSIL.